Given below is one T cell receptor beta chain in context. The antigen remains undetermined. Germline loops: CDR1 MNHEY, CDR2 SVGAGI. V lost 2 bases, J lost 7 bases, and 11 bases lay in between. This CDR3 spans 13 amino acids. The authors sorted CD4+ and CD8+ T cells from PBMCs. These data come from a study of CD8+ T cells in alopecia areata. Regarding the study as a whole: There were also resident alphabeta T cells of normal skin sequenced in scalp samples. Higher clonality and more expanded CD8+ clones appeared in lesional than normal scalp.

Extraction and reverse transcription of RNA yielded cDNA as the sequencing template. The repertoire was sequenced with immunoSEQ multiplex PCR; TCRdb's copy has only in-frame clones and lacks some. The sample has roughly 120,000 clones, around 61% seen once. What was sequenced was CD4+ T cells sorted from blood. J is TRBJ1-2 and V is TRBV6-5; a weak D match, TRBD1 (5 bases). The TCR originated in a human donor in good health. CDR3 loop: CASSYAGFFGYTF. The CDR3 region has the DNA TGTGCCAGCAGTTACGCAGGGTTCTTTGGCTACACCTTC.